This TCR beta chain derives from a study of cytomegalovirus exposure and HLA in healthy donors. In the study overall: Clustering assigned about four fifths of the 350 to 400 genotyped donors to the Caucasian-associated ancestry cluster. General study results and limits: The productive fraction for most TCR beta V segments was about 90% or about 30% in an earlier analysis. Presence/absence analyses assumed roughly uniform sequencing depth across donors, which may not hold. Cytomegalovirus-associated status was assigned to some 180 TCR beta chains.

PCR employed 60 Vbeta and 13 Jbeta primers. Clones were sequenced by immunoSEQ multiplex PCR, and TCRdb holds only the in-frame ones, with some missing. The sample has 100,000 to 120,000 clones, about three quarters seen once. For this clone: Its antigen is not known.

The germline V gene encodes CDR1 SGHRS and CDR2 YFSETQ. The CDR3 totals 13 residues. Deletions cut 4 bases from V and 2 bases from J, with 9 bases between. The sequenced sample consisted of PBMCs. The chain recombines TRBV5-1 with TRBJ2-5; D gene uncertain. The origin of this receptor is a woman in her twenties or thirties in good health and CMV-seronegative. The chain's CDR3 is CASSKHVQETQYF. As DNA, the CDR3 is TGCGCCAGCAGCAAACACGTACAAGAGACCCAGTACTTC.